The clone carrying this T cell receptor (beta chain) has at least ten counts. Its antigen is unidentified. Amplification targeted TCR beta CDR3 regions from RNA transcripts. When the TCR CDR3 underwent first-round RT-PCR, the HTBI primer set was used. Via MiXCR, TCRdb re-called the multiplex PCR reads, giving one row per CDR3 protein. The repertoire holds hundreds of thousands of distinct CDR3 sequences, with 15% to 20% as singletons. After removal of 6 bases from V and 10 bases from J, the junction contained 6 bases not matched to a gene. The CDR3 is made up of 12 amino acids. Per the germline V gene, CDR1 is MDHEN and CDR2 is SYDVKM. This specimen comes from a study of T cells in Graves' hyperthyroidism and ophthalmopathy. Study-wide results and limits: Most thyroid-expanded clonotypes above 0.001 were also found in blood.

V is TRBV28 and J is TRBJ1-5, with 7 bases matching TRBD1. Sequencing was performed on blood. This TCR came from a woman aged 18 to 35 with Graves' hyperthyroidism. The CDR3 sequence: CASRTGKLPQHF. The CDR3 nucleotides are TGTGCCAGCAGGACAGGGAAACTCCCCCAGCATTTT.